This TCR beta chain was observed in a study of CD8+CD57+ T cells in acquired aplastic anemia. Germline-derived CDR1 and CDR2 are DFQATT and SNEGSKA (reference sequence). The CDR3 runs 14 residues. V was shortened by 1 base and J by 1 base, with 10 bases between the two germline ends. Points from the study as a whole: Researchers reported that CD8+ Simpson's diversity was not significantly different in patients versus controls.

Comments on this clonotype: Its antigen is unknown.

The use of genomic DNA as template underpinned the TCR beta VDJ and CDR3 profiling. TCRdb called the reads again in MiXCR, with one record for every CDR3 protein. The top ten clones hold approximately 1% of a sample with about 160,000 distinct CDR3 sequences, 35% to 55% of them seen once. The receptor's source is a human donor in good health. This chain uses TRBV20-1 with TRBJ2-5; no clear D. The sequenced sample was sorted CD4+, CD8+, or CD8+CD57+ T cells (not recorded which) from PBMCs. In DNA form, the CDR3 reads TGCAGTGCTAGAGGGTCACTCCCCCAAGAGACCCAGTACTTC. This codes for CSARGSLPQETQYF.